This entry lists 20 T cell receptor beta chains sequenced from one sample in a study of spatial heterogeneity in lung cancer. Notes on the study in general: Mutation tallies in tumors tracked expanded intratumoral alpha and beta TCR counts.

Time point given: sample taken at primary tumor resection. Their specific antigens are unknown. Each CDR3 protein is one row after TCRdb ran MiXCR on the 5' RACE reads. The sample has some 97,000 distinct CDR3 sequences; 4.4% are singletons. The specimen comprised lung tumor tissue, sampled at surgery. These receptors all stem from a male donor with early-stage non-small cell lung cancer.

This clonotype was detected many times. This chain uses TRBV3-1 with TRBJ1-2, with D perhaps matching TRBD1 (5 bases). The CDR3 is 16 amino acids. Germline V lookup: CDR1 LGHDT, CDR2 YNNKEL (reference sequence). V dropped 4 bases and J dropped 4 bases, with 19 bases sitting between them. CDR3 coding DNA: TGTGCCAGCAGCCCAGAGGCGGGGGATAACCTCTATGGCTACACCTTC. Its translation: CASSPEAGDNLYGYTF.

This clonotype has ten or more counts. The chain recombines TRBV28 with TRBJ2-2; TRBD2 matches at 10 bases. With 5 bases clipped from V and 4 bases from J, the junction kept 10 bases outside the gene matches. The CDR3 length is 17 residues. Germline V lookup: CDR1 MDHEN, CDR2 SYDVKM. The CDR3 DNA reads as TGTGCCAGCAGTACCCGGACTAGCGGATCTTTCACCGGGGAGCTGTTTTTT. It specifies CASSTRTSGSFTGELFF.

This clonotype has a count of ten or more. The chain is built from TRBV5-1 and TRBJ2-1; 7 nucleotides agree with TRBD2. Germline assignment: CDR1 SGHRS and CDR2 YFSETQ. The V and J ends lost 0 bases and 4 bases, in that order; junction bases with no gene match: 13. The CDR3 loop spans 18 amino acids. The CDR3 nucleotides read TGCGCCAGCAGCTTGGGTTGGCGGGAGCGGTCGGATTACAATGAGCAGTTCTTC. This codes for CASSLGWRERSDYNEQFF.

There are many counts of this clonotype. V and J are TRBV6-6 and TRBJ2-6; no definite D call. V shed 4 bases and J shed 0 bases, with 13 bases lying between them. Germline V gene lookup returns CDR1 MNHNY and CDR2 SVGAGI (reference sequence). The CDR3 runs 17 residues. Here the CDR3 reads CASSSNRRHSGANVLTF. The CDR3 coding sequence is TGTGCCAGCAGTTCCAATAGGAGACACTCTGGGGCCAACGTCCTGACTTTC.

This clonotype was observed many times. This chain joins TRBV5-1 and TRBJ2-1; 12 bases align to TRBD2. Germline V gene sequence: CDR1 SGHRS, CDR2 YFSETQ. CDR3 size: 15 residues. Losses at the gene ends were 2 bases for V and 7 bases for J; bases not matched to a gene: 4. CDR3 DNA sequence: TGCGCCAGCAGCTTCCTAGCGGGAGGGCGAAATGAGCAGTTCTTC. Its translation is CASSFLAGGRNEQFF.

This clonotype showed up many times. The chain is built from TRBV20-1 and TRBJ1-5, with a weak D call TRBD1 (5 bases). Germline values: CDR1 DFQATT, CDR2 SNEGSKA (reference sequence). The CDR3 is 15 residues long. Deletions cut 0 bases from V and 9 bases from J, with 18 bases between. The CDR3 here is CSARDPEKGLGPQHF. CDR3 DNA sequence: TGCAGTGCTAGAGATCCGGAAAAGGGGCTCGGGCCCCAGCATTTT.

The rearrangement joins TRBV11-2 to TRBJ2-3; D not resolved. Deletions cut 7 bases from V and 6 bases from J, with 8 bases between. Per germline, CDR1 SGHAT and CDR2 FQNNGV. The CDR3 has 11 amino acids. In nucleotides, the CDR3 is TGTGCCAGCACCCTAGGCGATACGCAGTATTTT. The encoded protein is CASTLGDTQYF. The full variable domain, with the rest looked up from reference TRBV11-2 and TRBJ2-3, is EAGVAQSPRYKIIEKRQSVAFWCNPISGHATLYWYQQILGQGPKLLIQFQNNGVVDDSQLPKDRFSAERLKGVDSTLKIQPAKLEDSAVYLCASTLGDTQYFGPGTRLTVL.

This clonotype was recorded at least ten times. The CDR3 protein is CASSLTRTYNSYEQYF. The CDR3 bases are TGTGCCAGCAGTTTGACGCGGACTTACAACTCCTACGAGCAGTACTTC. The genes are TRBV28 and TRBJ2-7; perhaps TRBD2 as D (5 bases). V lost 3 bases to trimming and J lost 0 bases, with 15 bases between them. Germline V gives CDR1 MDHEN, CDR2 SYDVKM. This CDR3 is 16 amino acids long. Full variable domain (missing parts from reference TRBV28 and TRBJ2-7): DVKVTQSSRYLVKRTGEKVFLECVQDMDHENMFWYRQDPGLGLRLIYFSYDVKMKEKGDIPEGYSVSREKKERFSLILESASTNQTSMYLCASSLTRTYNSYEQYFGPGTRLTVT.

This clonotype was counted ten times or more. V is TRBV5-1 and J is TRBJ2-3, with D perhaps matching TRBD1 or TRBD2 (6 bases each). Germline CDR1 SGHRS, CDR2 YFSETQ. The CDR3 is 17 residues long. V lost 4 bases and J lost 9, with 27 bases in between. CDR3 amino acids: CASSGEVLWTEWGTQYF. The CDR3 DNA sequence: TGCGCCAGCAGCGGGGAGGTATTGTGGACAGAATGGGGAACGCAGTATTTT.

This clonotype was seen ten or more times. The J gene is TRBJ2-5, the V gene TRBV7-6; D gene ambiguous. Trimming removed 2 bases from V and 4 bases from J, with 11 bases in between. Germline V CDR1 and CDR2: SGHVS, FNYEAQ. This CDR3 spans 14 amino acids. DNA of the CDR3: TGTGCCAGCAGCTTATTAGGGTTCCGAGAGACCCAGTACTTC. Protein sequence: CASSLLGFRETQYF.

This clonotype has ten or more counts. The chain employs TRBV10-3 and TRBJ2-2, with TRBD1 identical over 7 bases. The CDR3 contains 14 residues. Germline-derived CDR1 and CDR2 are ENHRY and SYGVKD. This CDR3 is CATNSQGVTGELFF. In nucleotides, the CDR3 is TGTGCAACTAATAGCCAGGGGGTGACCGGGGAGCTGTTTTTT.

The chain has TRBV18 and TRBJ2-5; TRBD1 might be the D (5 bases). CDR3 size: 13 residues. The germline V and J ends were trimmed by 4 bases and 3 bases, with 9 bases remaining between them. Germline V gene data show CDR1 as KGHSH and CDR2 as LQKENI. For the CDR3, the DNA is TGTGCCAGCTCACTAGACAGTAAAGAGACCCAGTACTTC. Encoded protein: CASSLDSKETQYF.

This clonotype was detected many times. The gene calls are TRBV28 and TRBJ1-2, with D uncertain. V dropped 2 bases and J dropped 3 bases, with 7 bases sitting between them. Per the germline V gene, CDR1 is MDHEN and CDR2 is SYDVKM. The CDR3 sequence is 13 residues long. This chain's CDR3 is CASSLVSDYGYTF. The CDR3 DNA follows: TGTGCCAGCAGTTTAGTCAGTGACTATGGCTACACCTTC.

This clonotype showed up many times. V usage is TRBV25-1 and J usage is TRBJ1-2; a possible D gene is TRBD1 (5 bases). This CDR3 is built from 17 residues. Germline lookup yields CDR1 MGHDK and CDR2 SYGVNS. V dropped 6 bases and J dropped 4 bases, with 24 bases sitting between them. DNA of the CDR3: TGTGCCAGCAGCCCAAAAGGCGGGGGGTCTTCACTCTATGGCTACACCTTC. Amino acids: CASSPKGGGSSLYGYTF.

This clonotype occurred many times. The DNA for the CDR3 is TGTGCCAGCAGTCCCGGGGACGGTGAAGCTTTCTTT. This gives the protein CASSPGDGEAFF. V usage is TRBV12-3 or TRBV12-4 and J usage is TRBJ1-1; maybe TRBD1 (5 bases). V dropped 5 bases and J dropped 7 bases, with 11 bases sitting between them. This CDR3 comprises 12 residues.

This clonotype was detected ten times or more. The genes are TRBV11-1 and TRBJ2-1, with 9 bases matching TRBD1. The trim removed 6 bases at V and 2 bases at J, leaving 5 bases unmatched. Germline V gives CDR1 SGHAT, CDR2 FQDESV (reference sequence). This CDR3 has 15 residues. The CDR3 bases are TGTGCCAGCAGTAGGGACAGGGCTCCCTACAATGAGCAGTTCTTC. Protein: CASSRDRAPYNEQFF.

This clonotype was detected many times. J is TRBJ2-7 and V is TRBV10-2; D perhaps matches TRBD1 (5 bases). Germline V gene sequence: CDR1 WSHSY, CDR2 SAAADI. There are 13 residues in the CDR3. V lost 4 bases to trimming and J lost 2 bases, with 9 bases between them. The CDR3 DNA sequence: TGCGCCAGCAGTGCTCGACAGCCCTACGAGCAGTACTTC. This gives the protein CASSARQPYEQYF.

The sample holds many counts of this clonotype. This CDR3 reads CASSFRSELPIEQFF. DNA for the CDR3: TGTGCCAGCAGTTTCAGGAGCGAACTCCCGATTGAGCAGTTCTTC. The rearrangement links TRBV28 to TRBJ2-1; D unclear. CDR3 size: 15 residues. The V and J ends lost 3 bases and 9 bases respectively, with 18 bases between them. Germline assignment: CDR1 MDHEN and CDR2 SYDVKM.

Note on this clonotype: This could be a read error, since a much larger clone is one nucleotide away. The chain links TRBV5-4 to TRBJ2-5; no clear D gene. The germline V gene encodes CDR1 SGHNT and CDR2 YYREEE (reference sequence). CDR3 length: 13 residues. V was pared by 0 bases and J by 9 bases, with 12 bases between. CDR3 sequence: CASSLGTVESQYF. CDR3 nucleotide sequence: TGTGCCAGCAGCTTGGGGACGGTGGAGTCCCAGTACTTC. The whole variable domain, filled in from reference TRBV5-4 and TRBJ2-5, reads ETGVTQSPTHLIKTRGQQVTLRCSSQSGHNTVSWYQQALGQGPQFIFQYYREEENGRGNFPPRFSGLQFPNYSSELNVNALELDDSALYLCASSLGTVESQYFGPGTRLLVL.

This clonotype was recorded many times. The chain links TRBV27 to TRBJ1-6, with no clear D. The V and J ends lost 2 bases and 1 base respectively, with 6 bases between them. CDR1 and CDR2 from the germline V gene are MNHEY and SMNVEV (reference sequence). The length of the CDR3 is 15 residues. The DNA of the CDR3 is TGTGCCAGCAGTTTACGGTGGTCCTATAATTCACCCCTCCACTTT. Its protein is CASSLRWSYNSPLHF.